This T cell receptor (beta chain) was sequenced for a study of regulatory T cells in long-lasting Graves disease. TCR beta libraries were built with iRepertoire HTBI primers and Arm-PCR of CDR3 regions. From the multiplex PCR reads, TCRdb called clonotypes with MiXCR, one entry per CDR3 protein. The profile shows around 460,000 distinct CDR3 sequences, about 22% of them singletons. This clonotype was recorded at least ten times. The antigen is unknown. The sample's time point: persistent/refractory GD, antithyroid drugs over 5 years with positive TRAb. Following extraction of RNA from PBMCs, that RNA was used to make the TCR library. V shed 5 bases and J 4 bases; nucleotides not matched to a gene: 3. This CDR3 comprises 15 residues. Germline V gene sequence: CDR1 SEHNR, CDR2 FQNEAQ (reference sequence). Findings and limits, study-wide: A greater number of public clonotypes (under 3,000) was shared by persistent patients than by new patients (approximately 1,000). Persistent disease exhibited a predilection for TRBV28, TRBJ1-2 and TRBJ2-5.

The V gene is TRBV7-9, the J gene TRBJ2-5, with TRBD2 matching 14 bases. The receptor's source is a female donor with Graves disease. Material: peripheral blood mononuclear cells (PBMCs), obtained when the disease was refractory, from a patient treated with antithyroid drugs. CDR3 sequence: CASSHGTSGGETQYF. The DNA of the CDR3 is TGTGCCAGCAGCCACGGGACTAGCGGGGGAGAGACCCAGTACTTC.